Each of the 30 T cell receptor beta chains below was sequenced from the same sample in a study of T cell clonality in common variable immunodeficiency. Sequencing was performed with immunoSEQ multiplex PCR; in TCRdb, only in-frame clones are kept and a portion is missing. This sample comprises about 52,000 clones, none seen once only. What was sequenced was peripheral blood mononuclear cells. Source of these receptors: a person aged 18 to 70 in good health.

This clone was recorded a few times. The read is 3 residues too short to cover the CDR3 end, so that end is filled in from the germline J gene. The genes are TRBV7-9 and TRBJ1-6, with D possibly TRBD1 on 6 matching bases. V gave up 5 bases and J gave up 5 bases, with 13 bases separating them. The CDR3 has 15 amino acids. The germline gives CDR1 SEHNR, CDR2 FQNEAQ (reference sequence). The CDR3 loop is CASSAQDRNNSPLHF. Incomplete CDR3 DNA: TGTGCCAGCAGCGCCCAGGACAGAAATAATTCACCC.

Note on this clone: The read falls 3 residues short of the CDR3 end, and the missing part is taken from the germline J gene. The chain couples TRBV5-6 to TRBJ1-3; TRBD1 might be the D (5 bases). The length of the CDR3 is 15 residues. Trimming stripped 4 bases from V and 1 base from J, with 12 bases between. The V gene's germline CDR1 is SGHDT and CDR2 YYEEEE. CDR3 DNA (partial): TGTGCCAGCAGCAAGTCAGGGTTATCTGGAAACACC. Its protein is CASSKSGLSGNT. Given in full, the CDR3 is CASSKSGLSGNTIYF.

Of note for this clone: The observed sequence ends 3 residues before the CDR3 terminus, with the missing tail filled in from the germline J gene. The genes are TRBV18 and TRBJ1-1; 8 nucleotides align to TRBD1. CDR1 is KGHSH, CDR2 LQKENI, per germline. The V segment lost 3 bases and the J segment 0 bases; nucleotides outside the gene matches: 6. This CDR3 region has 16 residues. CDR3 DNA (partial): TGTGCCAGCTCACCGGACAGGGTGGCGATGAACACTGAA. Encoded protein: CASSPDRVAMNTE. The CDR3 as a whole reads CASSPDRVAMNTEAFF.

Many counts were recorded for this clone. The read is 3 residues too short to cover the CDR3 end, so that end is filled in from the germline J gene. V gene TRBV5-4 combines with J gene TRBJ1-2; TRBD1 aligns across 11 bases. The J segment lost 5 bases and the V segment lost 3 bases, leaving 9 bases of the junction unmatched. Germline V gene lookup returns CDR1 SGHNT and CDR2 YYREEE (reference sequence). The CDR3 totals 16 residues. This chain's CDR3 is CASSSPGQGGTYGYTF. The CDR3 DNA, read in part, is TGTGCCAGCAGCTCACCGGGACAGGGGGGAACTTATGGC.

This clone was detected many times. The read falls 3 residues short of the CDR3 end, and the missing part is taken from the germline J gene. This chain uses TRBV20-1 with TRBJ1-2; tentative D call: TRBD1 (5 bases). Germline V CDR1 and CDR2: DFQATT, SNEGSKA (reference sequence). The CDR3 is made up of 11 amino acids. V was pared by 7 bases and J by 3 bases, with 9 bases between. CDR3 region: CSGTGDYGYTF. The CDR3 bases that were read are TGCAGTGGCACAGGAGACTATGGC.

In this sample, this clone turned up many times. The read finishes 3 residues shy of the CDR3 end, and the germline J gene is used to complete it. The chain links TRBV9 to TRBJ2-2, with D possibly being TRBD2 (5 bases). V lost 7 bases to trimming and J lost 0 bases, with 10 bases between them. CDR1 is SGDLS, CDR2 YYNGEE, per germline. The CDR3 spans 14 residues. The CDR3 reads CASRRASNTGELFF. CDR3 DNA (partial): TGTGCCAGCCGGCGGGCCTCGAACACCGGGGAG. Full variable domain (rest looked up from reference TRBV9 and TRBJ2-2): DSGVTQTPKHLITATGQRVTLRCSPRSGDLSVYWYQQSLDQGLQFLIQYYNGEERAKGNILERFSAQQFPDLHSELNLSSLELGDSALYFCASRRASNTGELFFGEGSRLTVL.

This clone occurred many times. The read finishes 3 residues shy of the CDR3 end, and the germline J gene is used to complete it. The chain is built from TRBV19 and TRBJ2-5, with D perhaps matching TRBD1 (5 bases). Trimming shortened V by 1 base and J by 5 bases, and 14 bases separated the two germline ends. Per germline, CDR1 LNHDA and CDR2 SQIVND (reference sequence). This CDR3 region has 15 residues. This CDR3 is CASSIGTGFGETQYF. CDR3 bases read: TGTGCCAGTAGTATAGGCACAGGATTTGGGGAGACC.

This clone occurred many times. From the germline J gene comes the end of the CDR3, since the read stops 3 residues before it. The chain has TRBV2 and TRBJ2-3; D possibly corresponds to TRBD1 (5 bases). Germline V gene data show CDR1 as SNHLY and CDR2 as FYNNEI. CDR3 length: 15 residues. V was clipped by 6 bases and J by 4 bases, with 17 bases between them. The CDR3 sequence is CASRKEPDIPDTQYF. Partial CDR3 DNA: TGTGCCAGCAGAAAGGAACCGGACATACCAGATACG.

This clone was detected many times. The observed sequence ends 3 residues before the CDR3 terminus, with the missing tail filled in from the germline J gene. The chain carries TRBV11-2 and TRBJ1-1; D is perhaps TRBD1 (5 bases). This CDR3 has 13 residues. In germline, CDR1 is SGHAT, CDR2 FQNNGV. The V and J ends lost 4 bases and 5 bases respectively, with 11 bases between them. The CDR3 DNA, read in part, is TGTGCCAGCAGCTCCCGGGGGGGTACTGAA. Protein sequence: CASSSRGGTE. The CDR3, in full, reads CASSSRGGTEAFF.

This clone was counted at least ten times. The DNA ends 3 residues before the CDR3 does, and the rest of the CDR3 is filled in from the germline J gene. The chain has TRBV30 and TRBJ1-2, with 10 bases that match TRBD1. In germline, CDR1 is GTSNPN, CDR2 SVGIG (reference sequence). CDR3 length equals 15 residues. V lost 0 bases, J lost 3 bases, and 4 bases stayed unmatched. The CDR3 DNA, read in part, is TGTGCCTGGAGTGTCCGGGACAGGGGACACTATGGC. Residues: CAWSVRDRGHYG. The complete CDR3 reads CAWSVRDRGHYGYTF.

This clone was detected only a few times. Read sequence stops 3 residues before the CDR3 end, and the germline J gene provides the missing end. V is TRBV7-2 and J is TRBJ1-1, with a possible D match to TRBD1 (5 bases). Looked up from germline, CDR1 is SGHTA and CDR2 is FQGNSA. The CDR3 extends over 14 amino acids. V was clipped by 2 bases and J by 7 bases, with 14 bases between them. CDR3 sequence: CASSLYHRQIEAFF. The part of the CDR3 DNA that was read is TGTGCCAGCAGCTTATATCATAGACAGATTGAA.

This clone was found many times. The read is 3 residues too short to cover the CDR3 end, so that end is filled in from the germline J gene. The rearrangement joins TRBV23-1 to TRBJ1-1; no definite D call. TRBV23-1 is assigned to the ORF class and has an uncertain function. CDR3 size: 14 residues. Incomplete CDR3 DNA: TGCGCCAGCACCGGCGGTGGAAGTGCGGAGGAA. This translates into CASTGGGSAEE. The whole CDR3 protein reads CASTGGGSAEEAFF.

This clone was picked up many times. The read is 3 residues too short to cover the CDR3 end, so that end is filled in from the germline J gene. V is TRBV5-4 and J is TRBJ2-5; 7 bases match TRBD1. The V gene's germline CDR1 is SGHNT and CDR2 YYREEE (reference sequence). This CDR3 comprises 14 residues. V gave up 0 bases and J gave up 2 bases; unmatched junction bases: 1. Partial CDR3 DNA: TGTGCCAGCAGCTTGGGACAGGGACAAGAGACC. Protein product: CASSLGQGQET. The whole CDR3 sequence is CASSLGQGQETQYF.

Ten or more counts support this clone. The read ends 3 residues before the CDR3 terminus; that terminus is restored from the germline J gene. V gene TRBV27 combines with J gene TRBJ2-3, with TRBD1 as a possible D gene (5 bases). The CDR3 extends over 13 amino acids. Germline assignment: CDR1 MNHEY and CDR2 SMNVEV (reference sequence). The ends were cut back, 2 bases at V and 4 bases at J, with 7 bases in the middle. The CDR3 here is CASSLQTADTQYF. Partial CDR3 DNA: TGTGCCAGCAGTTTACAGACAGCAGATACG.

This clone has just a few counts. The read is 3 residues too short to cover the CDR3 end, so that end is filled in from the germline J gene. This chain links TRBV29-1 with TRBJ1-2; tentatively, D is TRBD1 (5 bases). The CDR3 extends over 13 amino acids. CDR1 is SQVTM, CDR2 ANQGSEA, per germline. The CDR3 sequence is CSVVGGPGLGYTF. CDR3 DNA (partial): TGCAGCGTTGTGGGGGGTCCCGGTCTGGGC.

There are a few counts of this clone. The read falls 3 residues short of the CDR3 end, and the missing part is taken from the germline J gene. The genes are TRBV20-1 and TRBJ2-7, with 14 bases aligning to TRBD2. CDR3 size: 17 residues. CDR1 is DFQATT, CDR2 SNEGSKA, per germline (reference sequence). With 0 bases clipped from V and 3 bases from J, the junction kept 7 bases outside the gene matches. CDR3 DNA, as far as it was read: TGCAGTGCTAGAGAGGGACTAGCGGGAGAGCGTGGCTACGAG. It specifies CSAREGLAGERGYE. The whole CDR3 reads CSAREGLAGERGYEQYF.

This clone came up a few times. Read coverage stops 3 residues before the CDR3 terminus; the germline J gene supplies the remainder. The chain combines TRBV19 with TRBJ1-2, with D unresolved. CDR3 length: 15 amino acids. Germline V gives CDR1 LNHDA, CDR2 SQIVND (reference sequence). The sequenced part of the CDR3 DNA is TGTGCCAGTAGTATAGGTCTAGCGGGAGGTCATGAC. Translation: CASSIGLAGGHD. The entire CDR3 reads CASSIGLAGGHDYTF.

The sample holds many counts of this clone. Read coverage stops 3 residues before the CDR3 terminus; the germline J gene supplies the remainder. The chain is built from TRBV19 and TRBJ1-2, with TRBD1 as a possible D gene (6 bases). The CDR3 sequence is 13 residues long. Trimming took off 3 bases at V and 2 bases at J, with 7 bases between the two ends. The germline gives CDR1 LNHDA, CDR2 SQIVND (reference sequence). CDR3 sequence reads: CASSIQGNYGYTF. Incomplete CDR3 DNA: TGTGCCAGTAGTATTCAGGGGAACTATGGC.

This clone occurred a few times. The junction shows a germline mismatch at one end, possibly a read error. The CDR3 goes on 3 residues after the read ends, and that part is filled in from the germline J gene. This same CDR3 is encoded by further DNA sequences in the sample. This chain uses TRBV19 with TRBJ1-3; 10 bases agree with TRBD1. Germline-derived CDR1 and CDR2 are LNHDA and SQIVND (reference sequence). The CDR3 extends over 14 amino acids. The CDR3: CASNDRGLGNTIYF. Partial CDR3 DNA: TGTGCCAGTAACGACAGGGGGCTAGGAAACACA.

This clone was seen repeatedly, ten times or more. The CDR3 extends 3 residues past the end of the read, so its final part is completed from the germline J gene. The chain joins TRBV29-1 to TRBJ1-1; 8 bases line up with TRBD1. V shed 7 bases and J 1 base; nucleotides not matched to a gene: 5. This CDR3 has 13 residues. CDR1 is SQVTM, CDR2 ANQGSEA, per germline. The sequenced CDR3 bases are TGCAGCGCCGTTACAGGGGGGAACACTGAA. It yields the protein CSAVTGGNTE. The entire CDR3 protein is CSAVTGGNTEAFF.

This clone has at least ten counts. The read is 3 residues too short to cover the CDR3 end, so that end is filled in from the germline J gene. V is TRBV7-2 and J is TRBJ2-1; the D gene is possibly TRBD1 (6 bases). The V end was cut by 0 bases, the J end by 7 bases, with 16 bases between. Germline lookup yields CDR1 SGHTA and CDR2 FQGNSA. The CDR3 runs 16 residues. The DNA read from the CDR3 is TGTGCCAGCAGCTTAGCCCCTAAGGGGGTCCGGAATGAG. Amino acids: CASSLAPKGVRNE. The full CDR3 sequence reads CASSLAPKGVRNEQFF.

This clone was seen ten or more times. The CDR3 bases that were read are TGTGCCAGTAGTATAGTGACTAGCGCAGGAGATACG. Protein sequence: CASSIVTSAGDT. The entire CDR3 reads CASSIVTSAGDTQYF. The chain links TRBV19 to TRBJ2-3; 8 positions match TRBD2. The read ends 3 residues before the CDR3 terminus; that terminus is restored from the germline J gene. Germline V gives CDR1 LNHDA, CDR2 SQIVND (reference sequence). The CDR3 contains 15 residues. The V segment lost 1 base and the J segment 5 bases; nucleotides outside the gene matches: 5.

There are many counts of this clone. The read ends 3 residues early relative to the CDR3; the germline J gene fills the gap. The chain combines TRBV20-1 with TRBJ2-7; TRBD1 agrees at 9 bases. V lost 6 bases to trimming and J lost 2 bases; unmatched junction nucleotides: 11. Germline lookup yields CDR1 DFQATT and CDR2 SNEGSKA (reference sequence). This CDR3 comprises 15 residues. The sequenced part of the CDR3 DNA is TGCAGTGCCCCCCAACCGGGACAGGGAACCTACGAG. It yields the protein CSAPQPGQGTYE. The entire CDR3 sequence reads CSAPQPGQGTYEQYF.

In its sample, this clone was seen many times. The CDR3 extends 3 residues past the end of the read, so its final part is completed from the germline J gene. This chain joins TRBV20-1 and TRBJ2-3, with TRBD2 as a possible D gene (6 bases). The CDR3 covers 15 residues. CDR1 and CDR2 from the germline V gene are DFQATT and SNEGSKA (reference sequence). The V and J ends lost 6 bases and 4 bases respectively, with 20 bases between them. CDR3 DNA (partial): TGCAGTGCGAACCGGGACTCTCAGTCCGCAGATACG. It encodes CSANRDSQSADT. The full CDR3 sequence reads CSANRDSQSADTQYF.

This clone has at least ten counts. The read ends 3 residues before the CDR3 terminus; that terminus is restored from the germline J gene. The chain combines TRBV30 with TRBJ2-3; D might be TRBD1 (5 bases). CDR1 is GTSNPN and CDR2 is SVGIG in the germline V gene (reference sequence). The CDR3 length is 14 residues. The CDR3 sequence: CAWSVVRDQETQYF. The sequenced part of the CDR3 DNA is TGTGCCTGGAGTGTAGTCAGGGATCAAGAGACG.

The sequenced part of the CDR3 DNA is TGTGCCAGCAGCTACTTAGCGGGAAAAGAGACG. This encodes CASSYLAGKET. The entire CDR3 protein reads CASSYLAGKETQYF. This chain connects TRBV7-9 to TRBJ2-3, with 8 bases that match TRBD2. The read terminates 3 residues ahead of where the CDR3 ends, so the germline J gene completes it. Germline V gives CDR1 SEHNR, CDR2 FQNEAQ (reference sequence). The CDR3 is 14 amino acids.

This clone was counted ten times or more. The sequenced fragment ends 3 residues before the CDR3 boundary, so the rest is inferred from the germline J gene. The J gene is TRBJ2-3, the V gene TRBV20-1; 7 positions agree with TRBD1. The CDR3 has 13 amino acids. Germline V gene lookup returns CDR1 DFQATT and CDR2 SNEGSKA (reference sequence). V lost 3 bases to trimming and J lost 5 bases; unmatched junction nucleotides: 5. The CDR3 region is CSASSQGVDTQYF. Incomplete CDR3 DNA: TGCAGTGCTAGTTCCCAGGGGGTAGATACG.

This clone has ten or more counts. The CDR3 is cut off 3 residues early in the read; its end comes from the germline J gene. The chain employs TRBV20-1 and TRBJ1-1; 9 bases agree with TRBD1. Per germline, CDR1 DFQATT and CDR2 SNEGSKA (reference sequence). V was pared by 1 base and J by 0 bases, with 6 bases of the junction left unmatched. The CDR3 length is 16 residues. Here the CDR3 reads CSARVPQGALNTEAFF. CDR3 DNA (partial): TGCAGTGCTAGAGTCCCACAGGGGGCTTTGAACACTGAA.

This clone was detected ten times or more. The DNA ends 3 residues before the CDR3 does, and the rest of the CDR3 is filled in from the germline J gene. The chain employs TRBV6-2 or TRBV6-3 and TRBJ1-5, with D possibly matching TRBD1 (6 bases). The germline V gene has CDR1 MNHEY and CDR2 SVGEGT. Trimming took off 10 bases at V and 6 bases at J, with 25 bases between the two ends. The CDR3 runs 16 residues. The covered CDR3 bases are TGTGCCACCGTGGATCGCGGCGGACAGCCCAGTCAGCCC. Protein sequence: CATVDRGGQPSQP. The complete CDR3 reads CATVDRGGQPSQPQHF.

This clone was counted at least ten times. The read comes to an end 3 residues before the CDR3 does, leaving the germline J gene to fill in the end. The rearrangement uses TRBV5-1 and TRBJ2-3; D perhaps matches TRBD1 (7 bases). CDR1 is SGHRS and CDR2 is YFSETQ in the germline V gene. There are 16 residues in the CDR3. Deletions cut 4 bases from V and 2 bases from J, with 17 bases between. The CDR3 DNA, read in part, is TGCGCCAGCAGCCCGGGACACAGGGGACTCACAGATACG. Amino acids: CASSPGHRGLTDT. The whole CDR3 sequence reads CASSPGHRGLTDTQYF.